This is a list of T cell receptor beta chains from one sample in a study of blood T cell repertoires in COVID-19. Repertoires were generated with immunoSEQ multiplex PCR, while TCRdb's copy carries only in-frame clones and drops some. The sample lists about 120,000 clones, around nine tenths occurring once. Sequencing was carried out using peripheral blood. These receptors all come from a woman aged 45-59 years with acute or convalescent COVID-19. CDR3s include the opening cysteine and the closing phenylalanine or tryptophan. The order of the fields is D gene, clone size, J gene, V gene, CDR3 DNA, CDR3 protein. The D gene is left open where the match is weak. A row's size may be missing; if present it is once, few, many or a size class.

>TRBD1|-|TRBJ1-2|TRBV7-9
TGTGCCAGCAGCTTAGCCGGGACAGCGAACTATGGCTACACCTTC
CASSLAGTANYGYTF
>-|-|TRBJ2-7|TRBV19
TGTGCCAGTAGTATCCCCAGGGAAGGGGTATACGAGCAGTACTTC
CASSIPREGVYEQYF
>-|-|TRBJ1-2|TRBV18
TGTGCCAGCTCACCAGGACTTATCACTGGCTACACCTTC
CASSPGLITGYTF
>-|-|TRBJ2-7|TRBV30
TGTGCCTGGGGTAGGGGGTACGAGCAGTACTTC
CAWGRGYEQYF
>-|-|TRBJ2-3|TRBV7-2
TGTGCCAGCAGAACGGGAAGTGATACGCAGTATTTT
CASRTGSDTQYF
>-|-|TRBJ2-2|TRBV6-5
TGTGCCAGCAGTTACTCGCGTACCGGGGAGCTGTTTTTT
CASSYSRTGELFF
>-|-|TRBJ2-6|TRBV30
TGTGCCTGGTTTCACCGGACCGGGAGACTTACAAGGGGGGCCAACGTCCTGACTTTC
CAWFHRTGRLTRGANVLTF
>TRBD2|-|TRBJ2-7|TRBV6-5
TGTGCCAGCAATTTAGCGGGGGACTACGAGCAGTACTTC
CASNLAGDYEQYF
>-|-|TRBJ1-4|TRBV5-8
TGTGCCAGCAGCCCAACAGGGATCGCTAATGAAAAACTGTTTTTT
CASSPTGIANEKLFF
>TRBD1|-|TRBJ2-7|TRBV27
TGTGCCAGCAGAATGGGACAGACCTACGAGCAGTACTTC
CASRMGQTYEQYF
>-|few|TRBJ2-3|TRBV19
TGTGCCCCAAGGGCGGGAAGGGGCACAGATACGCAGTATTTT
CAPRAGRGTDTQYF
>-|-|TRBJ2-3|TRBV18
TGTGCCAGCTCCCCGCAGCGAGATACGCAGTATTTT
CASSPQRDTQYF
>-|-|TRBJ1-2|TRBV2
TGTGCCAGCAGGGGGGGGTTATCTTTGGGGTATGGCTACACCTTC
CASRGGLSLGYGYTF
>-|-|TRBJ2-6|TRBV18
TGTGCCAGCTCCTTCGGACAGGAGGGCTCTGGGGCCAACGTCCTGACTTTC
CASSFGQEGSGANVLTF
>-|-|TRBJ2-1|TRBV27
TGTGCCAGCGGGGTTTGGGCGGGCCCTTACAATGAGCAGTTCTTC
CASGVWAGPYNEQFF
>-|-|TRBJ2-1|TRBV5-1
TGCGCCAGCAGCTTGCGCCGGCCAGGGGACTACTCCTACAATGAGCAGTTCTTC
CASSLRRPGDYSYNEQFF
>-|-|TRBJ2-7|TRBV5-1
TGCGCCAGCAGCTTGCAGGGGTCCTCCTACGAGCAGTACTTC
CASSLQGSSYEQYF
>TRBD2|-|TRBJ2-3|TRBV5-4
TGTGCCAGCAGGCCCGGGAGGGCTGGGGCAGATACGCAGTATTTT
CASRPGRAGADTQYF
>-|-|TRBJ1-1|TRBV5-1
TGCGCCAGCAGCTTTCAGGGGAACACTGAAGCTTTCTTT
CASSFQGNTEAFF
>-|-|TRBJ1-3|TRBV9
TGTGCCAGCAGCGTAGGGGAGGTACCCTCTGGAAACACCATATATTTT
CASSVGEVPSGNTIYF
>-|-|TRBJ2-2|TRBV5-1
TGCGCCAGCAGCTTGCCGATATCTGAGTCTTACACCGGGGAGCTGTTTTTT
CASSLPISESYTGELFF
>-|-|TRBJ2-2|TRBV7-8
TGTGCCAGCACTCTCTGGTCTAGGACCGGGGAGCTGTTTTTT
CASTLWSRTGELFF
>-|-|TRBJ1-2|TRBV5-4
TGTGCCAGCAGCTTGGGGGGCGATCACTATGGCTACACCTTC
CASSLGGDHYGYTF
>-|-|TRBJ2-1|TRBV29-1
TGCAGCGTTGAATTGGTGGGGCAGGGGCCATACAATGAGCAGTTCTTC
CSVELVGQGPYNEQFF
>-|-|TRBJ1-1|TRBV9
TGTGCCAGCAGCCCGAGAGTGAACACTGAAGCTTTCTTT
CASSPRVNTEAFF
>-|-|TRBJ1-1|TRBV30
TGTGCCTGGAGGCCGGGACAACTGAACACTGAAGCTTTCTTT
CAWRPGQLNTEAFF
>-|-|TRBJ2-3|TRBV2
TGTGCCAGCAGTGAAGCCGGGACGCGCGGGGAGGATACGCAGTATTTT
CASSEAGTRGEDTQYF
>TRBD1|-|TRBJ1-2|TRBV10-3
TGTGCCATCAGAGAGGGACAGCAAAAAAGGGGCTACACCTTC
CAIREGQQKRGYTF
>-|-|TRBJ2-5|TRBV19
TGTGCCAGTAGTACAAACCGCGGGGAGACCCAGTACTTC
CASSTNRGETQYF
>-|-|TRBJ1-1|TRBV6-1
TGTGCCAGCAGTGAAGCGCCGGGGTACACTGAAGCTTTCTTT
CASSEAPGYTEAFF